These T cell receptor beta chains were read from a single sample in a study of T cells after posttransplantation cyclophosphamide. TCRdb's table, derived via immunoSEQ multiplex PCR, lists solely in-frame clones and lacks some. Found here are about 840 clones, approximately 52% of them singletons; the top ten hold more than 35%. This specimen consisted of CD8+ T cells sorted from blood, obtained after allogeneic stem cell transplant with posttransplant cyclophosphamide. The receptors come from a female patient over 55 who received an allogeneic stem cell transplant from a related donor and was CMV-positive. These T cells may partly come from the graft donor. Each CDR3 is given with its conserved first and last residue. D genes are given only for firm matches. Part of the rows lack a size; the others show once, few, many or a class for expanded clones.

>TRBV10-3|few|TRBJ2-7|TRBD1
CASSYSSGQVYEQYF
TGTGCCAGCAGTTACTCTTCCGGACAGGTATACGAGCAGTACTTC
>TRBV6-6|NA|TRBJ2-1|NA
CAISEGGIANEQFF
TGTGCCATCAGTGAGGGTGGGATTGCCAATGAGCAGTTCTTC
>TRBV5-1|NA|TRBJ2-3|NA
CASSLVVKRTDTQYF
TGCGCCAGCAGCTTGGTAGTAAAACGGACAGATACGCAGTATTTT
>TRBV7-6|medium-sized|TRBJ2-7|NA
CASSFGTGSYEQYF
TGTGCCAGCAGCTTCGGGACTGGCTCCTACGAGCAGTACTTC
>TRBV6-5|NA|TRBJ2-1|NA
CASSPGTVYNEQFF
TGTGCCAGCAGTCCCGGGACTGTCTACAATGAGCAGTTCTTC
>TRBV27|NA|TRBJ1-6|TRBD1
CASRSDRGLLPLHF
TGTGCCAGCAGAAGCGACAGGGGGCTTTTACCCCTCCACTTT
>TRBV27|few|TRBJ2-7|NA
CASSLSGAEQYF
TGTGCCAGCAGTTTATCAGGGGCCGAGCAGTACTTC
>TRBV5-6|NA|TRBJ2-7|NA
CASSLRYYEQYF
TGTGCCAGCAGCTTGCGCTACTACGAGCAGTACTTC
>TRBV28|NA|TRBJ1-1|NA
CASSFPEILGGMNTEAFF
TGTGCCAGCAGTTTTCCCGAGATCTTAGGGGGTATGAACACTGAAGCTTTCTTT
>TRBV6-4|few|TRBJ1-2|NA
CASRSISRGWGYTF
TGTGCCAGCAGATCAATCTCTCGGGGGTGGGGCTACACCTTC
>TRBV7-6|few|TRBJ2-2|TRBD1
CASSFGTGLTGELFF
TGTGCCAGCAGCTTCGGGACAGGGCTCACCGGGGAGCTGTTTTTT
>TRBV2|NA|TRBJ1-1|NA
CARAGYTEAFF
TGTGCCAGAGCAGGTTACACTGAAGCTTTCTTT
>TRBV7-6|NA|TRBJ2-5|TRBD2
CASSLAGGPAQYF
TGTGCCAGCAGCTTAGCGGGAGGGCCGGCCCAGTACTTC
>TRBV5-4|large|TRBJ2-5|NA
CASSWGLSGTQYF
TGTGCCAGCAGCTGGGGCCTAAGTGGGACCCAGTACTTC
>TRBV4-3|medium-sized|TRBJ1-6|NA
CASSQDSSIASPLHF
TGCGCCAGCAGCCAAGATAGTAGTATTGCTTCACCCCTCCACTTT
>TRBV30|NA|TRBJ2-5|TRBD2
CAWSVGTRETQYF
TGTGCCTGGAGTGTAGGGACTAGAGAGACCCAGTACTTC
>TRBV6-6|few|TRBJ2-5|NA
CASLFGSAQYF
TGTGCCAGCCTGTTTGGTTCAGCCCAGTACTTC
>TRBV11-2|NA|TRBJ1-1|NA
CASSLGEWAENTEAFF
TGTGCCAGCAGCTTAGGCGAGTGGGCAGAGAACACTGAAGCTTTCTTT
>TRBV5-1|NA|TRBJ2-7|NA
CASTQGNEQYF
TGCGCCAGCACCCAGGGGAACGAGCAGTACTTC
>TRBV4-2|NA|TRBJ2-1|TRBD2
CASSSPGRVPREQFF
TGTGCCAGCAGCTCCCCGGGGAGGGTACCTAGGGAGCAGTTCTTC
>TRBV4-2|NA|TRBJ2-7|TRBD2
CASSQSSGRDGEQYF
TGTGCCAGCAGCCAGAGTAGCGGGAGAGACGGCGAGCAGTACTTC
>TRBV30|NA|TRBJ1-2|NA
CAWRGFTGNYGYTF
TGTGCCTGGAGGGGGTTCACAGGGAACTATGGCTACACCTTC
>TRBV6-4|few|TRBJ2-6|TRBD1
CASRPTGDGGANVLTF
TGTGCCAGCAGGCCCACAGGGGATGGGGGGGCCAACGTCCTGACTTTC
>TRBV7-2|NA|TRBJ1-1|NA
CASTPSGNTEAFF
TGTGCCAGCACCCCATCGGGGAACACTGAAGCTTTCTTT
>TRBV11-1|few|TRBJ1-4|NA
CASTSSPANEKLFF
TGTGCCAGCACCTCTTCCCCGGCTAATGAAAAACTGTTTTTT
>TRBV30|NA|TRBJ2-5|TRBD2
CAWWEGRGWETQYF
TGTGCCTGGTGGGAGGGGAGGGGTTGGGAGACCCAGTACTTC
>TRBV18|once|TRBJ2-7|TRBD2
CASSLAGAYEQYF
TGTGCCAGCTCACTAGCGGGGGCCTACGAGCAGTACTTC
>TRBV11-1|NA|TRBJ2-1|TRBD2
CASSSPGRVPREQFF
TGTGCCAGCAGCTCCCCGGGGAGGGTACCTAGGGAGCAGTTCTTC
>TRBV6-5|NA|TRBJ1-4|NA
CASSTLETRNEKLFF
TGTGCCAGCAGTACCTTAGAGACTCGTAATGAAAAACTGTTTTTT
>TRBV4-1|NA|TRBJ2-3|TRBD2
CASSQAGLPSTDTQYF
TGCGCCAGCAGCCAGGCGGGACTACCTAGCACAGATACGCAGTATTTT
>TRBV5-4|medium-sized|TRBJ1-1|NA
CASSLASGVNTEAFF
TGTGCCAGCAGCTTGGCCTCGGGGGTGAACACTGAAGCTTTCTTT
>TRBV27|NA|TRBJ1-2|NA
CASSLSLGGNYGYTF
TGTGCCAGCAGTTTATCCCTCGGGGGGAACTATGGCTACACCTTC
>TRBV6-5|few|TRBJ2-7|NA
CASSYTDRPHEQYF
TGTGCCAGCAGTTACACGGACAGACCCCACGAGCAGTACTTC
>TRBV29-1|NA|TRBJ2-1|TRBD2
CSVEGREGQSYNEQFF
TGCAGCGTTGAGGGGCGGGAGGGCCAATCCTACAATGAGCAGTTCTTC
>TRBV5-5|once|TRBJ2-7|NA
CASEDTYEQYF
TGTGCCAGCGAGGACACCTACGAGCAGTACTTC
>TRBV11-2|NA|TRBJ2-3|NA
CASSLGGREVDTQYF
TGTGCCAGCAGCTTAGGGGGCAGGGAGGTAGATACGCAGTATTTT
>TRBV27|NA|TRBJ2-7|TRBD2
CASSAGTSSYEQYF
TGTGCCAGCAGTGCCGGGACTAGTTCCTACGAGCAGTACTTC
>TRBV28|medium-sized|TRBJ1-2|NA
CASSSGTGLYGYTF
TGTGCCAGCAGTTCTGGTACAGGGCTTTATGGCTACACCTTC
>TRBV7-2|few|TRBJ1-2|NA
CASSPQGHGYTF
TGTGCCAGCAGTCCACAGGGTCATGGCTACACCTTC
>TRBV28|NA|TRBJ1-5|TRBD1
CASSTLTGSNQPQHF
TGTGCCAGCAGTACCTTGACAGGGAGCAATCAGCCTCAGCATTTT
>TRBV5-8|few|TRBJ2-1|TRBD2
CASSSPGRVPREQFF
TGTGCCAGCAGCTCCCCGGGGAGGGTACCTAGGGAGCAGTTCTTC
>TRBV6-5|few|TRBJ2-3|NA
CASSYLEGTDTQYF
TGTGCCAGCAGTTACTTGGAGGGAACAGATACGCAGTATTTT
>TRBV19|NA|TRBJ1-5|NA
CASIGRRGNQPQHF
TGTGCCAGTATAGGGAGGAGAGGCAATCAGCCCCAGCATTTT
>TRBV7-2|large|TRBJ1-2|TRBD1
CASSLAQGDRVWGYTF
TGTGCCAGCAGCTTAGCGCAAGGGGACAGGGTTTGGGGCTACACCTTC
>TRBV6-5|NA|TRBJ2-3|TRBD2
CASSPVGGGSDTQYF
TGTGCCAGCAGTCCTGTCGGGGGGGGATCAGATACGCAGTATTTT
>TRBV23-1|NA|TRBJ1-2|TRBD1
CASSQSMGGTGTNYGYTF
TGCGCCAGCAGTCAATCGATGGGGGGGACAGGTACTAACTATGGCTACACCTTC
>TRBV18|NA|TRBJ1-1|TRBD1
CASSPAGQGALEAFF
TGTGCCAGCTCACCGGCCGGACAGGGGGCTCTAGAAGCTTTCTTT
>TRBV10-3|NA|TRBJ2-1|NA
CAISEGTLNNEQFF
TGTGCCATCAGTGAGGGGACATTAAACAATGAGCAGTTCTTC
>TRBV9|NA|TRBJ1-3|NA
CASSVAYISWGDAGNTIYF
TGTGCCAGCAGCGTAGCCTACATTTCGTGGGGCGACGCTGGAAACACCATATATTTT
>TRBV28|NA|TRBJ2-7|NA
CASSSNRDSEYF
TGTGCCAGCAGTTCGAACCGGGACTCCGAGTACTTC
>TRBV9|NA|TRBJ2-3|TRBD2
CASSGYSSGATLYTQYF
TGTGCCAGCAGCGGATATTCTAGCGGGGCGACCTTGTATACGCAGTATTTT
>TRBV19|few|TRBJ2-3|NA
CTSSIGRRGNQPQYF
TGTACCAGTAGTATAGGGAGGAGAGGCAATCAGCCCCAGTATTTT
>TRBV30|NA|TRBJ2-5|TRBD2
CAWGVGTRETQYF
TGTGCCTGGGGTGTAGGGACTAGAGAGACCCAGTACTTC
>TRBV30|NA|TRBJ2-7|NA
CAWSVFHGTYEQYF
TGTGCCTGGAGTGTTTTCCACGGGACCTACGAGCAGTACTTC
>TRBV11-2|NA|TRBJ2-1|TRBD2
CASSSLTSAVYNEQFF
TGTGCCAGCAGCTCACTGACTAGCGCGGTTTACAATGAGCAGTTCTTC